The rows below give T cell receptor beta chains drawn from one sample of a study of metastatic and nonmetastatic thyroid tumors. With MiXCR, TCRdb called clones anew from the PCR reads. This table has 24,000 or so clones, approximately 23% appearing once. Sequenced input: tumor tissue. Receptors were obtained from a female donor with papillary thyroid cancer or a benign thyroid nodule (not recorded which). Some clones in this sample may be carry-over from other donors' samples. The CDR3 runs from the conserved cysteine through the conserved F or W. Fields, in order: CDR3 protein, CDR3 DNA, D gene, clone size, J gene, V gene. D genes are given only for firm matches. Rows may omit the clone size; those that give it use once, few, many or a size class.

CDR3aa: CASSLFHSGANVLTF
CDR3nt: TGTGCCAGCAGCTTGTTTCACTCTGGGGCCAACGTCCTGACTTTC
d_gene: .
abundance: medium-sized
j_gene: TRBJ2-6
v_gene: TRBV5-7

CDR3aa: CSAAPVGSGRPYNEQFF
CDR3nt: TGCAGTGCCGCCCCGGTGGGTAGCGGGAGACCTTACAATGAGCAGTTCTTC
d_gene: TRBD2
abundance: .
j_gene: TRBJ2-1
v_gene: TRBV20-1

CDR3aa: CASSSAPSGRVTNTGELFF
CDR3nt: TGTGCCAGCAGCTCTGCGCCTAGCGGGAGAGTGACGAACACCGGGGAGCTGTTTTTT
d_gene: TRBD2
abundance: few
j_gene: TRBJ2-2
v_gene: TRBV7-2

CDR3aa: CASSYTSVSSEQYF
CDR3nt: TGTGCCAGCAGTTACACCAGCGTATCAAGCGAGCAGTACTTC
d_gene: .
abundance: medium-sized
j_gene: TRBJ2-7
v_gene: TRBV6-6

CDR3aa: CASSSSDTQYF
CDR3nt: TGTGCCAGCAGCTCTTCAGATACGCAGTATTTT
d_gene: .
abundance: many
j_gene: TRBJ2-3
v_gene: TRBV6-1

CDR3aa: CSAEPEIRQTGLDEQYF
CDR3nt: TGCAGTGCTGAGCCCGAGATTAGACAGACAGGGCTGGACGAGCAGTACTTC
d_gene: TRBD1
abundance: .
j_gene: TRBJ2-7
v_gene: TRBV20-1

CDR3aa: CAYPTGVIGEQYF
CDR3nt: TGTGCCTACCCGACAGGGGTGATTGGCGAGCAGTACTTC
d_gene: TRBD1
abundance: .
j_gene: TRBJ2-7
v_gene: TRBV30

CDR3aa: CASSQESDSSYNSPLHF
CDR3nt: TGCGCCAGCAGCCAAGAAAGTGACAGCTCCTATAATTCACCCCTCCACTTT
d_gene: .
abundance: .
j_gene: TRBJ1-6
v_gene: TRBV4-1

CDR3aa: CASSLAVGRAPGADEQFF
CDR3nt: TGCGCCAGCAGCTTGGCCGTCGGGAGGGCCCCGGGTGCGGATGAGCAGTTCTTC
d_gene: TRBD2
abundance: .
j_gene: TRBJ2-1
v_gene: TRBV5-1

CDR3aa: CASSFQSNTGELFF
CDR3nt: TGTGCCAGCAGTTTCCAGTCGAACACCGGGGAGCTGTTTTTT
d_gene: .
abundance: few
j_gene: TRBJ2-2
v_gene: TRBV27

CDR3aa: CASSFDLGGLNTGELFF
CDR3nt: TGTGCCAGCAGCTTTGACCTGGGAGGGCTAAACACCGGGGAGCTGTTTTTT
d_gene: TRBD2
abundance: many
j_gene: TRBJ2-2
v_gene: TRBV5-4

CDR3aa: CSAREGRVNTGELFF
CDR3nt: TGCAGTGCTAGAGAAGGCAGGGTGAACACCGGGGAGCTGTTTTTT
d_gene: .
abundance: .
j_gene: TRBJ2-2
v_gene: TRBV20-1

CDR3aa: CATSRVKANYGYTF
CDR3nt: TGTGCCACCAGCAGAGTAAAAGCTAACTATGGCTACACCTTC
d_gene: .
abundance: few
j_gene: TRBJ1-2
v_gene: TRBV15

CDR3aa: CAITGDRGTDKQYF
CDR3nt: TGCGCCATCACCGGGGACAGGGGGACAGATAAGCAGTATTTT
d_gene: TRBD1
abundance: few
j_gene: TRBJ2-3
v_gene: TRBV10-1

CDR3aa: CSARRSTGELFF
CDR3nt: TGCAGTGCTAGAAGGAGTACCGGGGAGCTGTTTTTT
d_gene: .
abundance: once
j_gene: TRBJ2-2
v_gene: TRBV20-1

CDR3aa: CASSEMAHRQSNNEQFF
CDR3nt: TGTGCCAGCTCCGAGATGGCCCACCGACAATCAAACAATGAGCAGTTCTTC
d_gene: .
abundance: many
j_gene: TRBJ2-1
v_gene: TRBV18

CDR3aa: CASSQFLGRGGFDTEAFF
CDR3nt: TGTGCCAGCAGCCAATTTCTTGGCAGGGGTGGATTTGACACTGAAGCTTTCTTT
d_gene: .
abundance: .
j_gene: TRBJ1-1
v_gene: TRBV14

CDR3aa: CASSSGRELTYEQYF
CDR3nt: TGTGCCAGCAGCTCGGGGCGGGAGTTGACCTACGAGCAGTACTTC
d_gene: TRBD2
abundance: .
j_gene: TRBJ2-7
v_gene: TRBV7-2

CDR3aa: CSARGTSGSSYEQYF
CDR3nt: TGCAGTGCTAGAGGGACTAGCGGGAGCTCCTACGAGCAGTACTTC
d_gene: TRBD2
abundance: .
j_gene: TRBJ2-7
v_gene: TRBV20-1

CDR3aa: CSVGQNYPYEQYF
CDR3nt: TGCAGTGTAGGGCAGAATTACCCCTACGAGCAGTACTTC
d_gene: .
abundance: few
j_gene: TRBJ2-7
v_gene: TRBV20-1

CDR3aa: CASSYGTSYNEQFF
CDR3nt: TGTGCCAGCAGTTATGGGACTAGCTACAATGAGCAGTTCTTC
d_gene: TRBD2
abundance: .
j_gene: TRBJ2-1
v_gene: TRBV27

CDR3aa: CSAPGETSGSPRDNEQFF
CDR3nt: TGCAGTGCTCCCGGGGAGACTAGCGGGAGCCCCCGGGACAATGAGCAGTTCTTC
d_gene: TRBD2
abundance: many
j_gene: TRBJ2-1
v_gene: TRBV20-1

CDR3aa: CASNRGGQNTGELFF
CDR3nt: TGTGCCAGCAACAGAGGAGGGCAAAACACCGGGGAGCTGTTTTTT
d_gene: .
abundance: many
j_gene: TRBJ2-2
v_gene: TRBV6-2/TRBV6-3

CDR3aa: CASSSDRVRQPQHF
CDR3nt: TGTGCCAGCAGCTCTGACAGGGTCCGTCAGCCCCAGCATTTT
d_gene: TRBD1
abundance: many
j_gene: TRBJ1-5
v_gene: TRBV28

CDR3aa: CARRERGYNEQFF
CDR3nt: TGTGCCAGGCGGGAGAGGGGCTACAATGAGCAGTTCTTC
d_gene: TRBD2
abundance: few
j_gene: TRBJ2-1
v_gene: TRBV2